These 26 T cell receptor beta chains originate from one sample sequenced in a study of blood T cell repertoires in COVID-19. The method was immunoSEQ multiplex PCR; TCRdb's version includes in-frame clones alone and lacks a portion of them. The sample yields 130,000 to 150,000 clones, about 85% seen once. Sequencing was done on a sample of PBMCs or T cells enriched from blood (not recorded which). These receptors all come from a woman in her forties who had been exposed to COVID-19.

The chain combines TRBV9 with TRBJ2-7, with 10 nucleotides matching TRBD1. The V gene end was trimmed by 4 bases and the J gene end by 5 bases; junction bases not matched to a gene: 12. This CDR3 has 16 amino acids. The germline CDR1 and CDR2 sequences are SGDLS and YYNGEE. In DNA, the CDR3 is TGTGCCAGCAGCACCACTCCGGGACAGGGGCAGGACGAGCAGTACTTC. Translation gives CASSTTPGQGQDEQYF. The variable domain in full, completed from reference TRBV9 and TRBJ2-7, reads DSGVTQTPKHLITATGQRVTLRCSPRSGDLSVYWYQQSLDQGLQFLIQYYNGEERAKGNILERFSAQQFPDLHSELNLSSLELGDSALYFCASSTTPGQGQDEQYFGPGTRLTVT.

This chain connects TRBV5-4 to TRBJ2-3; D call uncertain. The CDR3 covers 16 residues. The germline gives CDR1 SGHNT, CDR2 YYREEE (reference sequence). Trimming cost V 3 bases and J 1 base, with 15 bases left between them. CDR3 sequence: CASSYMPLQGTDTQYF. The CDR3 DNA reads TGTGCCAGCAGCTACATGCCCCTCCAGGGCACAGATACGCAGTATTTT. The full variable domain, rest sourced from reference TRBV5-4 and TRBJ2-3, is ETGVTQSPTHLIKTRGQQVTLRCSSQSGHNTVSWYQQALGQGPQFIFQYYREEENGRGNFPPRFSGLQFPNYSSELNVNALELDDSALYLCASSYMPLQGTDTQYFGPGTRLTVL.

This clone came up a few times. The chain links TRBV28 to TRBJ1-2; D remains unclear. V dropped 6 bases and J dropped 0 bases, with 5 bases sitting between them. Germline V gene lookup returns CDR1 MDHEN and CDR2 SYDVKM. The CDR3 spans 12 residues. The CDR3 reads CASSQANYGYTF. As DNA, the CDR3 is TGTGCCAGCAGCCAGGCTAACTATGGCTACACCTTC.

J is TRBJ2-2 and V is TRBV5-1; 7 bases are shared with TRBD1. CDR3 length: 16 amino acids. After removal of 2 bases from V and 3 bases from J, the junction contained 7 bases not matched to a gene. Germline V gene lookup returns CDR1 SGHRS and CDR2 YFSETQ. The CDR3 DNA follows: TGCGCCAGCAGCTTATTACACAGGGGTCACACCGGGGAGCTGTTTTTT. Protein product: CASSLLHRGHTGELFF.

The chain uses TRBV24-1 and TRBJ2-3, with 16 bases lining up with TRBD2. V lost 3 bases to trimming and J lost 6 bases; unmatched junction nucleotides: 5. CDR3 length equals 17 residues. Germline V gives CDR1 KGHDR, CDR2 SFDVKD. DNA for the CDR3: TGTGCCACCAGTGATACAGGGGGACTAGCGGGAGGGGATACGCAGTATTTT. Encoded protein: CATSDTGGLAGGDTQYF.

V gene TRBV5-1 combines with J gene TRBJ2-1, with 10 bases fitting TRBD1. The V gene end was trimmed by 0 bases and the J gene end by 6 bases; junction bases not matched to a gene: 12. The CDR3 runs 18 residues. Germline CDR1 and CDR2: SGHRS and YFSETQ. CDR3 amino acids: CASSLGGGQGTFGNEQFF. The CDR3 DNA reads as TGCGCCAGCAGCTTGGGCGGGGGACAGGGGACTTTTGGCAATGAGCAGTTCTTC.

DNA for the CDR3: TGTGCCAGCAGTTTGACAGGGGACAGAAATGAGCAGTTCTTC. This codes for CASSLTGDRNEQFF. V and J are TRBV6-6 and TRBJ2-1; 8 positions agree with TRBD1. The ends lost 4 bases at V and 7 bases at J; junction bases unmatched: 6. Germline CDR1 and CDR2: MNHNY and SVGAGI (reference sequence). The CDR3 totals 14 residues.

The genes are TRBV6-5 and TRBJ2-7; perhaps TRBD1 as D (6 bases). Trimming removed 5 bases at V and 7 bases at J, with 18 bases between. This CDR3 spans 14 amino acids. Germline-derived CDR1 and CDR2 are MNHEY and SVGAGI. In nucleotides, the CDR3 is TGTGCCAGCAGTCGTAATACCCAGGGGCGGGAGCAGTACTTC. Its protein product is CASSRNTQGREQYF.

The chain couples TRBV5-6 to TRBJ2-5; maybe TRBD2 (6 bases). The CDR3 totals 13 residues. Trimming removed 1 base at V and 4 bases at J, with 8 bases between. CDR1 and CDR2 from the germline V gene are SGHDT and YYEEEE. CDR3 sequence: CASSLIGGETQYF. CDR3 nucleotide sequence: TGTGCCAGCAGCTTGATCGGGGGAGAGACCCAGTACTTC.

The chain couples TRBV4-3 to TRBJ1-6, with D unresolved. The CDR3 is made up of 13 amino acids. The germline V and J ends were trimmed by 0 bases and 11 bases, with 8 bases remaining between them. Germline V CDR1 and CDR2: LGHNA, YSLEER. Written as DNA, the CDR3 is TGCGCCAGCAGCCAAGAGAGGGAGACACCCCTCCACTTT. Its translation: CASSQERETPLHF.

This clone appeared a single time. J is TRBJ1-4 and V is TRBV6-7; no clear D gene. TRBV6-7 qualifies as an ORF whose function is uncertain. Deletions cut 0 bases from V and 4 bases from J, with 12 bases between. CDR3 length equals 16 residues. The CDR3 region has the DNA TGTGCCAGCAGTTACTCGCCGGAGAGGCATAATGAAAAACTGTTTTTT. Translated: CASSYSPERHNEKLFF.

The CDR3 DNA sequence: TGTGCCAGCAGTACAGGGTTTAACACTGAAGCTTTCTTT. Translating gives CASSTGFNTEAFF. The J gene is TRBJ1-1, the V gene TRBV6-5; possible D gene TRBD1, 6 bases. The V and J ends lost 5 bases and 2 bases respectively, with 9 bases between them. The V gene's germline CDR1 is MNHEY and CDR2 SVGAGI. The CDR3 covers 13 residues.

V is TRBV23-1 and J is TRBJ1-5; 12 bases match TRBD1. TRBV23-1 counts as an open reading frame of uncertain function. This CDR3 is built from 17 residues. J was trimmed by 6 bases and V by 2 bases; bases with no gene match: 8. CDR3 bases: TGCGCCAGCAGTCAAGACTGGGACAGGGGGCGCGTTCAGCCCCAGCATTTT. This gives the protein CASSQDWDRGRVQPQHF.

V and J are TRBV25-1 and TRBJ1-6; the match to TRBD1 covers 8 bases. Germline values: CDR1 MGHDK, CDR2 SYGVNS. This CDR3 is 16 amino acids long. With 4 bases clipped from V and 9 bases from J, the junction kept 11 bases outside the gene matches. The CDR3 region has the DNA TGTGCCAGCAGTGGCGGTGGCTGGCAGGGGGCTTCACCCCTCCACTTT. It specifies CASSGGGWQGASPLHF.

The chain has TRBV5-1 and TRBJ1-1; D remains ambiguous. V gave up 1 base and J gave up 0 bases, with 4 bases separating them. Germline CDR1 and CDR2: SGHRS and YFSETQ. There are 13 residues in the CDR3. CDR3 in DNA: TGCGCCAGCAGCTTGACTCTGAACACTGAAGCTTTCTTT. Encoded protein: CASSLTLNTEAFF.

The chain has TRBV3-1 (or the pseudogene TRBV3-2) and TRBJ1-1, with D unresolved. Trimming left V 0 bases short and J 8 bases short, with 16 bases between. Germline V gene lookup returns CDR1 LGHDT and CDR2 YNNKEL (reference sequence). CDR3 length equals 15 residues. The CDR3 protein is CASSQEGPSLAEAFF. Written as DNA, the CDR3 is TGTGCCAGCAGCCAAGAAGGTCCTAGCCTTGCCGAAGCTTTCTTT.

J is TRBJ2-1 and V is TRBV9; 12 bases are a match to TRBD2. J lost 6 bases, V lost 5 bases, and 6 bases had no gene match. CDR3 length equals 15 residues. CDR1 is SGDLS, CDR2 YYNGEE, per germline. CDR3 amino acids: CASSGGLAGSNEQFF. The CDR3 region has the DNA TGTGCCAGCAGTGGAGGACTAGCGGGGTCCAATGAGCAGTTCTTC.

This sequence joins TRBV19 and TRBJ2-1; possible D gene TRBD2, 5 bases. V lost 8 bases, J lost 7 bases, and 18 bases lay in between. The germline V gene encodes CDR1 LNHDA and CDR2 SQIVND (reference sequence). The CDR3 loop spans 14 amino acids. CDR3 region: CASGRGPLQNEQFF. CDR3 bases: TGTGCCAGTGGCCGAGGGCCCCTCCAAAATGAGCAGTTCTTC.

The rearrangement joins TRBV12-5 to TRBJ1-1; no clear D. Germline loops: CDR1 LGHNT, CDR2 FRNRAP. V was clipped by 7 bases and J by 10 bases, with 16 bases between them. The CDR3 is 12 amino acids. This chain's CDR3 is CASVNSPGGAFF. The CDR3 coding sequence is TGTGCTAGTGTAAACAGTCCTGGAGGAGCTTTCTTT. The full variable domain, in which reference TRBV12-5 and TRBJ1-1 provide the parts outside the CDR3, is DARVTQTPRHKVTEMGQEVTMRCQPILGHNTVFWYRQTMMQGLELLAYFRNRAPLDDSGMPKDRFSAEMPDATLATLKIQPSEPRDSAVYFCASVNSPGGAFFGQGTRLTVV.

The gene calls are TRBV27 and TRBJ2-5; perhaps TRBD1 as D (5 bases). This CDR3 spans 14 amino acids. Trimming took off 6 bases at V and 4 bases at J, with 15 bases between the two ends. Germline values: CDR1 MNHEY, CDR2 SMNVEV (reference sequence). Here the CDR3 reads CASRTRPGIETQYF. The DNA for the CDR3 is TGTGCCAGCAGAACGCGACCAGGGATAGAGACCCAGTACTTC.

V is TRBV27 and J is TRBJ1-3, with 9 positions matching TRBD1. J lost 8 bases, V lost 11 bases, and 10 bases had no gene match. CDR1 is MNHEY and CDR2 is SMNVEV in the germline V gene (reference sequence). The CDR3 loop spans 13 amino acids. The CDR3 DNA follows: TGTGCCTCCTCTCCCGGGACAGGGTACACCATATATTTT. This gives the protein CASSPGTGYTIYF.

J is TRBJ2-2 and V is TRBV2, with D perhaps matching TRBD2 (6 bases). With 5 bases removed from V and 7 bases from J, the gap between germline ends came to 20 bases. The CDR3 spans 16 residues. CDR1 is SNHLY, CDR2 FYNNEI, per germline. The CDR3 coding sequence is TGTGCCAGCAGTCCCCCTGTAAGAGGGGAGGTCGGGGAGCTGTTTTTT. Translating it yields CASSPPVRGEVGELFF.

The chain joins TRBV21-1 to TRBJ1-1; the table's D gene call, TRBD1, was not cross checked with the DNA. TRBV21-1 corresponds to a pseudogene. This CDR3 is built from 15 residues. The CDR3 DNA reads TGTGCCAGCAGCAAAAATGGGGGCCAGAACACTGAAGCTTTCTTT. Its protein is CASSKNGGQNTEAFF.

V and J are TRBV3-1 (or the pseudogene TRBV3-2) and TRBJ1-1; D gene ambiguous. CDR3 length: 16 amino acids. Germline V lookup: CDR1 LGHDT, CDR2 YNNKEL (reference sequence). Trimming stripped 4 bases from V and 0 bases from J, with 15 bases between. The CDR3 region is CASSPYSTSMNTEAFF. The CDR3 DNA sequence: TGTGCCAGCAGCCCTTATTCGACAAGCATGAACACTGAAGCTTTCTTT.

The chain employs TRBV18 and TRBJ2-7, with 10 bases aligning to TRBD2. This CDR3 comprises 17 residues. J gave up 1 base and V 2 bases, and 8 bases lay outside the gene matches. Germline V gene sequence: CDR1 KGHSH, CDR2 LQKENI. The CDR3 reads CASSPKGAAGGSYEQYF. The CDR3 nucleotides read TGTGCCAGCTCACCAAAGGGGGCAGCGGGAGGGTCCTACGAGCAGTACTTC.

The rearrangement links TRBV19 to TRBJ2-2; a weak D match, TRBD1 (5 bases). The CDR3 has 14 residues. Germline V gives CDR1 LNHDA, CDR2 SQIVND (reference sequence). Trimming shortened V by 2 bases and J by 4 bases, and 8 bases separated the two germline ends. The CDR3 is CASSIQGSTGELFF. The CDR3 coding sequence is TGTGCCAGTAGTATACAGGGAAGCACCGGGGAGCTGTTTTTT.